This T cell receptor (beta chain) was retrieved from a study of cytomegalovirus exposure and HLA in healthy donors. General study points: Later analysis showed TCR association rates varying by HLA locus, highest for DRB1 and lowest for HLA-C. A further, later analysis showed that HLA-associated TCR beta chains (compared with equally common others) were more clonally expanded. The classifier reportedly diagnosed cytomegalovirus status with high specificity and sensitivity. The study flagged around 150 TCR beta chains as cytomegalovirus-associated.

Primers included in the PCR were 60 Vbeta and 13 Jbeta primers. Assay used: immunoSEQ multiplex PCR; TCRdb lists only in-frame clones, some missing. Counted here are some 98,000 clones, roughly 9.4% occurring once; the ten biggest clones make up 5.1%. As for this clone: Its antigen is undetermined.

Losses at the gene ends were 6 bases for V and 4 bases for J; bases not matched to a gene: 5. This CDR3 is 15 amino acids long. CDR1 SNHLY and CDR2 FYNNEI come from the germline V gene. This TCR came from a man in his fifties in good health and CMV-seropositive. The chain links TRBV2 to TRBJ1-6; 8 nucleotides line up with TRBD1. Sequenced material: PBMCs. CDR3 sequence (DNA): TGTGCCAGCAGGGAGGACAGGGCATATAATTCACCCCTCCACTTT. The encoded protein is CASREDRAYNSPLHF.